Following are 21 T cell receptor beta chains from one sample sequenced in a study of metastatic and nonmetastatic thyroid tumors. Until they underwent thyroid surgery, no patient had received any treatment. MiXCR reprocessed the PCR reads for TCRdb. This sample has 89,000 or so clones, with roughly 8.6% found just once. Source material: blood. These receptors were taken from a female donor with papillary thyroid cancer or a benign thyroid nodule (not recorded which). Some clones in this sample may be carry-over from other donors' samples.

The rearrangement joins TRBV7-2 to TRBJ2-5; no definite D call. This CDR3 has 16 residues. Trimming cost V 5 bases and J 3 bases, with 19 bases left between them. CDR1 is SGHTA and CDR2 is FQGNSA in the germline V gene. CDR3 sequence (DNA): TGTGCCAGCAGCCCCCCTCGGACGATGATAAAAGAGACCCAGTACTTC. This sequence encodes CASSPPRTMIKETQYF.

This clone was counted a few times. The chain recombines TRBV6-1 with TRBJ2-2; D is unresolved. This CDR3 has 15 amino acids. CDR1 and CDR2 from the germline V gene are MNHNS and SASEGT. V was pared by 1 base and J by 3 bases, with 9 bases between. The CDR3 DNA reads as TGTGCCAGCAGTGAAGGGATAGGGTACACCGGGGAGCTGTTTTTT. Encoded protein: CASSEGIGYTGELFF.

This clone has at least ten counts. This rearrangement joins TRBV5-6 to TRBJ1-5, with a weak D call TRBD1 (6 bases). The CDR3 covers 15 residues. V shed 3 bases and J shed 0 bases, with 10 bases lying between them. Germline V gene lookup returns CDR1 SGHDT and CDR2 YYEEEE. The CDR3, as DNA: TGTGCCAGCAGCTCCGAGGGGGATAGCAATCAGCCCCAGCATTTT. Translation gives CASSSEGDSNQPQHF. Variable domain in full (rest from reference TRBV5-6 and TRBJ1-5): DAGVTQSPTHLIKTRGQQVTLRCSPKSGHDTVSWYQQALGQGPQFIFQYYEEEERQRGNFPDRFSGHQFPNYSSELNVNALLLGDSALYLCASSSEGDSNQPQHFGDGTRLSIL.

This clone was seen many times. The V call is TRBV24-1, the J call TRBJ1-5, with D perhaps TRBD1 (5 bases). The length of the CDR3 is 17 residues. The germline V gene has CDR1 KGHDR and CDR2 SFDVKD. V shed 0 bases and J shed 0 bases, with 11 bases lying between them. For the CDR3, the DNA is TGTGCCACCAGTGATTTGACAGGACTCCATAGCAATCAGCCCCAGCATTTT. Protein: CATSDLTGLHSNQPQHF.

Many counts were recorded for this clone. This chain links TRBV5-1 with TRBJ2-2, with D perhaps matching TRBD1 or TRBD2 (6 bases each). This CDR3 contains 16 residues. Germline V CDR1 and CDR2: SGHRS, YFSETQ. Trimming shortened V by 0 bases and J by 3 bases, and 12 bases separated the two germline ends. The CDR3 loop is CASSLEGGTYTGELFF. The CDR3 DNA follows: TGCGCCAGCAGCTTGGAGGGCGGGACATACACCGGGGAGCTGTTTTTT.

This clone was detected ten times or more. The rearrangement joins TRBV20-1 to TRBJ2-7; no firm D call. The CDR3 extends over 14 amino acids. CDR1 is DFQATT and CDR2 is SNEGSKA in the germline V gene (reference sequence). V was pared by 1 base and J by 5 bases, with 15 bases between. CDR3 in DNA: TGCAGTGCTAGAGGGGCCAGTGCCCGCGACGAGCAGTACTTC. Protein sequence: CSARGASARDEQYF.

V gene TRBV5-5 combines with J gene TRBJ2-7; the D gene could be TRBD1 or TRBD2 (5 bases each). Germline lookup yields CDR1 SGHKS and CDR2 YYEKEE (reference sequence). The CDR3 totals 15 residues. V lost 4 bases, J lost 0 bases, and 14 bases lay in between. For the CDR3, the DNA is TGTGCCAGCAGCACCGGGACCATCGACTCCTACGAGCAGTACTTC. Its translation is CASSTGTIDSYEQYF.

The sample holds many counts of this clone. The chain is built from TRBV2 and TRBJ1-1, with 8 bases aligning to TRBD1. Per the germline V gene, CDR1 is SNHLY and CDR2 is FYNNEI. This CDR3 has 14 amino acids. The V and J ends lost 6 bases and 1 base, in that order; junction bases with no gene match: 4. The CDR3 region is CASSPTGGNTEAFF. The CDR3 nucleotides are TGTGCCAGCAGCCCCACAGGGGGGAACACTGAAGCTTTCTTT.

This clone has ten or more counts. The chain has TRBV27 and TRBJ2-1; D call uncertain. In germline, CDR1 is MNHEY, CDR2 SMNVEV (reference sequence). This CDR3 has 14 amino acids. V was shortened by 0 bases and J by 12 bases, with 15 bases between the two germline ends. The CDR3 sequence: CASSLSTPRMGQFF. CDR3 nucleotides: TGTGCCAGCAGTTTATCGACGCCGCGAATGGGGCAGTTCTTC.

The chain couples TRBV11-2 to TRBJ1-3; TRBD1 is a possible D gene (5 bases). Looked up from germline, CDR1 is SGHAT and CDR2 is FQNNGV. The CDR3 is 12 residues long. V dropped 8 bases and J dropped 4 bases, with 9 bases sitting between them. The CDR3 sequence is CASGATGNTIYF. Here the CDR3 DNA reads TGTGCCAGCGGGGCAACAGGAAACACCATATATTTT.

The table lists this clone with many counts. The chain employs TRBV7-9 and TRBJ2-3; D not resolved. This CDR3 has 13 amino acids. Per germline, CDR1 SEHNR and CDR2 FQNEAQ (reference sequence). Deletions cut 5 bases from V and 3 bases from J, with 9 bases between. Written as DNA, the CDR3 is TGTGCCAGCAGCCCCCCCGAAACAGATACGCAGTATTTT. Amino acids: CASSPPETDTQYF.

The sample holds many counts of this clone. The J gene is TRBJ2-3, the V gene TRBV6-1, with 7 bases matching TRBD1. Germline trimming cut 4 bases from V and 4 bases from J; bases unmatched to any gene: 2. The CDR3 has 13 amino acids. CDR1 is MNHNS, CDR2 SASEGT, per germline. The CDR3 spells CASSVTGADTQYF. The CDR3 DNA is TGTGCCAGCAGTGTAACAGGGGCAGATACGCAGTATTTT.

This clone was detected only a few times. The chain couples TRBV29-1 to TRBJ2-7; 7 bases map to TRBD1. Trimming at V came to 2 bases and at J to 4 bases, leaving 11 bases not matched to a gene. The CDR3 runs to 15 residues. Germline lookup yields CDR1 SQVTM and CDR2 ANQGSEA. The DNA of the CDR3 is TGCAGCGTTGAAATTACGGGACAGCCTTCGTACGAGCAGTACTTC. This codes for CSVEITGQPSYEQYF.

This clone appeared a few times. The chain has TRBV12-3 or TRBV12-4 and TRBJ1-4; D is unclear. Trimming removed 4 bases at V and 6 bases at J, with 3 bases between. The CDR3 extends over 11 amino acids. The CDR3 reads CASSSYEKLFF. The CDR3 nucleotides are TGTGCCAGCAGTTCGTATGAAAAACTGTTTTTT.

V is TRBV6-1 and J is TRBJ2-1; maybe TRBD1 (6 bases). The CDR3 length is 15 residues. The V gene lost 9 bases and the J gene lost 0 bases, with 15 bases spanning the gap. Germline CDR1 reads MNHNS; CDR2 reads SASEGT. The CDR3 bases are TGTGCCAGTCTGGGGGCCGCGAGCTCCTACAATGAGCAGTTCTTC. It translates to CASLGAASSYNEQFF.

This clone was detected only a few times. The chain has TRBV6-1 and TRBJ2-1; D remains ambiguous. The CDR3 is 15 residues long. Germline lookup yields CDR1 MNHNS and CDR2 SASEGT. The V gene lost 2 bases and the J gene lost 11 bases, with 19 bases spanning the gap. The DNA for the CDR3 is TGTGCCAGCAGTGAATTATCTGGCAGCCCAATGAAGCAGTTCTTC. It translates to CASSELSGSPMKQFF.

This clone occurred a few times. The chain carries TRBV30 and TRBJ1-4; 7 nucleotides align to TRBD1. The CDR3 runs to 13 residues. V lost 1 base, J lost 4 bases, and 0 bases stayed unmatched. Germline V gives CDR1 GTSNPN, CDR2 SVGIG (reference sequence). In DNA, the CDR3 is TGTGCCTGGAGTGGACAGGGTAATGAAAAACTGTTTTTT. It yields the protein CAWSGQGNEKLFF.

This chain uses TRBV20-1 with TRBJ1-5; D uncertain. With 0 bases removed from V and 2 bases from J, the gap between germline ends came to 2 bases. CDR1 DFQATT and CDR2 SNEGSKA come from the germline V gene (reference sequence). The CDR3 is made up of 12 amino acids. The CDR3 nucleotides read TGCAGTGCTAGAGATCGCAATCAGCCCCAGCATTTT. Its protein is CSARDRNQPQHF.

As concerns this clone: No DNA is shown, since the ends of the CDR3 on it are uncertain; the CDR3 is the one TCRdb lists. The chain joins TRBV12-3 or TRBV12-4 to TRBJ2-2. The CDR3 has 12 amino acids, counting both end residues. CDR3 protein: CASSFGAGELFF.

This clone was picked up many times. The chain has TRBV6-2 or TRBV6-3 and TRBJ2-1; 11 nucleotides match TRBD2. The V and J ends lost 5 bases and 10 bases, in that order; junction bases with no gene match: 7. Germline V lookup: CDR1 MNHEY, CDR2 SVGEGT. The CDR3 length is 14 residues. In nucleotides, the CDR3 is TGTGCCAGCAGTCGTAGCGGGGGGGCCCAGGAGCAGTTCTTC. Protein: CASSRSGGAQEQFF.

This clone occurred a few times. The genes are TRBV6-1 and TRBJ1-6; weak D call: TRBD1 (5 bases). Trimming cost V 3 bases and J 7 bases, with 10 bases left between them. The CDR3 extends over 14 amino acids. CDR1 and CDR2 (germline): MNHNS, SASEGT. The CDR3 DNA is TGTGCCAGCAGTGAGGGGCAGGAGAATTCACCCCTCCACTTT. Translated, it gives CASSEGQENSPLHF.